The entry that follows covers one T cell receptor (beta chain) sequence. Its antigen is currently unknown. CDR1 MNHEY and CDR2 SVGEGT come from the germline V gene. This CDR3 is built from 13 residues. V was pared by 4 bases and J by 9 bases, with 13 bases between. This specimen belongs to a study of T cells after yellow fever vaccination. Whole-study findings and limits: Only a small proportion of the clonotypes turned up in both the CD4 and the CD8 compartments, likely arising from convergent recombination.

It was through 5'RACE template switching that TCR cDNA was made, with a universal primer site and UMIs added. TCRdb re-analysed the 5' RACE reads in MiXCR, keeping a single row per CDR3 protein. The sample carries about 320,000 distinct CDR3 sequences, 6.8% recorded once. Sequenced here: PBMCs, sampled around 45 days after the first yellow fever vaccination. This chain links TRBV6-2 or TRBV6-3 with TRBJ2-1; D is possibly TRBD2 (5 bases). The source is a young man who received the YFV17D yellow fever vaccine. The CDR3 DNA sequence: TGTGCCAGCAGTTTGCTTGCGGGCCGTGAGCAGTTCTTC. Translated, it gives CASSLLAGREQFF.